This T cell receptor (beta chain) was obtained from a study of cytomegalovirus exposure and HLA in healthy donors. Study findings and constraints: Being indistinguishable, some V segments were excluded, TRBV6-2 and TRBV6-3 among them.

This clone was seen a few times. The antigen is not known. Between the trimmed V and J ends, which lost 8 bases and 13 bases, there was a span of 18 bases. The CDR3 sequence is 13 residues long. Germline V gene data show CDR1 as MNHEY and CDR2 as SVGAGI. This PCR relied on a set of 60 Vbeta primers and 13 Jbeta primers. Profiled with immunoSEQ multiplex PCR; TCRdb holds only in-frame clones, not every one. The sample comprises around 140,000 clones, 75% to 90% of which are singletons, and 1.5% to 1.9% rests with the top ten. The chain is built from TRBV6-5 and TRBJ1-6; D remains ambiguous. Specimen: PBMCs. The clonotype comes from a man in his forties in good health and CMV-seronegative. This CDR3 reads CASRSSLFLPLHF. The CDR3 nucleotides are TGTGCCAGCCGTTCTAGCCTATTTTTGCCCCTCCACTTT.